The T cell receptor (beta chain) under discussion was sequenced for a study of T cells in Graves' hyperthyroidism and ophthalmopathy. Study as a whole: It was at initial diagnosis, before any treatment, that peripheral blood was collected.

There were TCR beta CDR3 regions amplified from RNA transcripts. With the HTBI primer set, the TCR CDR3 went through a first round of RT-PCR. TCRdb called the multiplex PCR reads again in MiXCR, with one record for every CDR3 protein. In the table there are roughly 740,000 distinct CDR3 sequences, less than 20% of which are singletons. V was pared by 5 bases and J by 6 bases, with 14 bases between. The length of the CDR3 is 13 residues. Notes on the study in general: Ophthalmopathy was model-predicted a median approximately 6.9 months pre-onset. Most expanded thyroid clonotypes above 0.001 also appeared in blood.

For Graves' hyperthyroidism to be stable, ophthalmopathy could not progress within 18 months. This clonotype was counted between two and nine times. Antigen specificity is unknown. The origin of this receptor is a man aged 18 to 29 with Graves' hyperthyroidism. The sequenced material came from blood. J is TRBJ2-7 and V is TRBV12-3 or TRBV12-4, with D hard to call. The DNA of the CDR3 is TGTGCCAGCAGTGCCCGCCCGGGCGGCGAGCAGTACTTC. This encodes CASSARPGGEQYF.